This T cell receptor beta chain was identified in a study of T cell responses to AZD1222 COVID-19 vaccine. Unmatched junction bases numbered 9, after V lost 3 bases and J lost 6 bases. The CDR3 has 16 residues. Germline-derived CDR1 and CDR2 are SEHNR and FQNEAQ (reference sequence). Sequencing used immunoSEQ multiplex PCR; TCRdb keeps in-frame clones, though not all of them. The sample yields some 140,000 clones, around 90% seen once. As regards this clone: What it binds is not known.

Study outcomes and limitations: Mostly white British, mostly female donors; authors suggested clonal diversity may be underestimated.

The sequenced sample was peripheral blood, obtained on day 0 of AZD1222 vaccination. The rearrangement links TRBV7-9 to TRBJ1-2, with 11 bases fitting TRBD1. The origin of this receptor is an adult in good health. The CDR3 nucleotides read TGTGCCAGCAGCTTCCCGGACAGGGGGCGTTATGATGGCTACACCTTC. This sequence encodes CASSFPDRGRYDGYTF. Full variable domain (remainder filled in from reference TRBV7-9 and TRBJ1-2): DTGVSQNPRHKITKRGQNVTFRCDPISEHNRLYWYRQTLGQGPEFLTYFQNEAQLEKSRLLSDRFSAERPKGSFSTLEIQRTEQGDSAMYLCASSFPDRGRYDGYTFGSGTRLTVV.